The clone carrying this T cell receptor beta chain was detected many times. TCRdb analysed the RT-PCR reads with MiXCR anew, one entry per CDR3 protein. The sample yields about 680,000 distinct CDR3 sequences, 14% seen once. Sequencing was carried out using memory CD4+ T cells from blood. The receptor comes from a female donor in good health, serving as a healthy control.

The CDR3 spells CASSSDRKDTQYF. The CDR3 region has the DNA TGTGCCAGCAGCTCGGACAGGAAGGATACGCAGTATTTT. The chain employs TRBV5-6 and TRBJ2-3, with 7 bases matching TRBD1. This CDR3 contains 13 residues. Unmatched junction bases numbered 4, after V lost 3 bases and J lost 6 bases. Germline CDR1 reads SGHDT; CDR2 reads YYEEEE.